This TCR beta chain was obtained from a study of post-analysis software for immune sequencing data. Study at large: Relapsing-remitting, secondary progressive and progressive-relapsing forms of multiple sclerosis all featured among disease courses.

V lost 1 base and J 6 bases, leaving 12 bases between the germline ends. Germline lookup yields CDR1 SGDLS and CDR2 YYNGEE. The CDR3 is 14 residues long. As to this clonotype: Its antigen is unidentified.

Points from the study as a whole: Clustering by F measure revealed strong co-clustering among samples prepared together in one batch. There were five or six TRBV segments more frequent in patients than controls, and TRBV5-6, TRBV5-1 and TRBV20-1 were among them.

Prepared TCR beta cDNA libraries contained unique molecular identifiers. MiXCR was run by TCRdb on the PCR reads, yielding one entry per CDR3 protein. The sample holds fewer than 900,000 distinct CDR3 sequences, about 45% seen once. The receptor was isolated from a girl aged 5-17 years with multiple sclerosis. The material sequenced was blood. This rearrangement joins TRBV9 to TRBJ2-3, with D perhaps given as TRBD1 or TRBD2 (5 bases each). CDR3 DNA sequence: TGTGCCAGCAGCGTATGGGGACCGGGGGATACGCAGTATTTT. Translating it yields CASSVWGPGDTQYF.